A selection of T cell receptor beta chains follows, all from one sample in a study of cytomegalovirus exposure and HLA in healthy donors. The method was immunoSEQ multiplex PCR; TCRdb's version includes in-frame clones alone and lacks a portion of them. The sample has about 150,000 clones, 72% seen once. The sequencing sample was made of PBMCs. Receptor source: a man in his forties or fifties in good health and CMV-seronegative. CDR3s include the opening cysteine and the closing phenylalanine or tryptophan. The order of the fields is clone size, D gene, J gene, V gene, CDR3 DNA, CDR3 protein. The D gene is left open where the match is weak. The size field is filled for only some rows; it gives once, few, many or a size class.

abundance: .
d_gene: .
j_gene: TRBJ1-1
v_gene: TRBV7-9
CDR3nt: TGTGCCAGCAGCCCACAGGACAGCACGGTGTCTGAAGCTTTCTTT
CDR3aa: CASSPQDSTVSEAFF

abundance: .
d_gene: .
j_gene: TRBJ1-2
v_gene: TRBV5-1
CDR3nt: TGCGCCAGCAGCTTGGGACAGGAGAATACTATGGGAGGCTACACCTTC
CDR3aa: CASSLGQENTMGGYTF

abundance: .
d_gene: .
j_gene: TRBJ1-2
v_gene: TRBV28
CDR3nt: TGTGCCAGCAGTTTAGGGGGGTTCATGAACTATGGCTACACCTTC
CDR3aa: CASSLGGFMNYGYTF

abundance: .
d_gene: TRBD1
j_gene: TRBJ2-1
v_gene: TRBV7-9
CDR3nt: TGTGCCAGCAGGAGGGACAGGGTTGGTTACAATGAGCAGTTCTTC
CDR3aa: CASRRDRVGYNEQFF

abundance: .
d_gene: .
j_gene: TRBJ1-4
v_gene: TRBV6-5
CDR3nt: TGTGCCAGCAGTTTCGGTGGGCCTGCAACTAATGAAAAACTGTTTTTT
CDR3aa: CASSFGGPATNEKLFF

abundance: .
d_gene: .
j_gene: TRBJ1-1
v_gene: TRBV6-5
CDR3nt: TGTGCCAGCAGTTATCACGAACCGGCGGGCACTGAAGCTTTCTTT
CDR3aa: CASSYHEPAGTEAFF

abundance: .
d_gene: .
j_gene: TRBJ1-4
v_gene: TRBV7-9
CDR3nt: TGTGCCAGCAGCCCACCCTGGACTGAGAATGAAAAACTGTTTTTT
CDR3aa: CASSPPWTENEKLFF

abundance: .
d_gene: TRBD1
j_gene: TRBJ2-7
v_gene: TRBV18
CDR3nt: TGTGCCAGCTCTTTAGGACAGGGGGCAACCTACGAGCAGTACTTC
CDR3aa: CASSLGQGATYEQYF

abundance: .
d_gene: TRBD1
j_gene: TRBJ1-5
v_gene: TRBV6-1
CDR3nt: TGTGCCAGCAGGACAGGGGCGGGTAGCAATCAGCCCCAGCATTTT
CDR3aa: CASRTGAGSNQPQHF

abundance: few
d_gene: .
j_gene: TRBJ1-1
v_gene: TRBV6-5
CDR3nt: TGTGCCAGCAGCTACAGCAGGGTCGGGACTGAAGCTTTCTTT
CDR3aa: CASSYSRVGTEAFF

abundance: .
d_gene: .
j_gene: TRBJ2-2
v_gene: TRBV21-1
CDR3nt: TGTGCCAGCAGATCGACTTGGGAGACCGGGGAGCTGTTTTTT
CDR3aa: CASRSTWETGELFF

abundance: .
d_gene: TRBD1
j_gene: TRBJ2-7
v_gene: TRBV4-3
CDR3nt: TGCGCCAGCAGCCAAGAAGGGACAGTCCACTCCTACGAGCAGTACTTC
CDR3aa: CASSQEGTVHSYEQYF

abundance: .
d_gene: .
j_gene: TRBJ2-1
v_gene: TRBV9
CDR3nt: TGTGCCAGCAGCACCTCGGGACTTGCCAATGAGCAGTTCTTC
CDR3aa: CASSTSGLANEQFF

abundance: .
d_gene: TRBD1
j_gene: TRBJ1-1
v_gene: TRBV28
CDR3nt: TGTGCCAGCAGTTTAAGGACAGGGAACACTGAAGCTTTCTTT
CDR3aa: CASSLRTGNTEAFF